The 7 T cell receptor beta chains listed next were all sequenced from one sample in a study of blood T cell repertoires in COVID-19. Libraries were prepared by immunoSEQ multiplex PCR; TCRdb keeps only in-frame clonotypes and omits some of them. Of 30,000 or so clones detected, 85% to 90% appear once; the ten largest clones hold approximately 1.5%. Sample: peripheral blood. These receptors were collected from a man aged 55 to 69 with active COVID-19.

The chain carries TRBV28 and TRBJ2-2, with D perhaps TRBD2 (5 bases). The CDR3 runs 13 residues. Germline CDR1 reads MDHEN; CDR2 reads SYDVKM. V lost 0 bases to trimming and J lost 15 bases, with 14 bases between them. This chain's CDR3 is CASSLWPGSEVFF. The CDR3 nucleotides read TGTGCCAGCAGTTTATGGCCGGGATCCGAGGTGTTTTTT.

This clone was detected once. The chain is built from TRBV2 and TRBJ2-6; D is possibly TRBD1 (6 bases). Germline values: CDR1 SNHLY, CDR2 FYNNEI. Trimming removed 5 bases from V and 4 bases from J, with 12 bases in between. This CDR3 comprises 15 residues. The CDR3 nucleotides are TGTGCCAGCAGTCTCAGGGGCCCGGGGGCCAACGTCCTGACTTTC. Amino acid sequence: CASSLRGPGANVLTF.

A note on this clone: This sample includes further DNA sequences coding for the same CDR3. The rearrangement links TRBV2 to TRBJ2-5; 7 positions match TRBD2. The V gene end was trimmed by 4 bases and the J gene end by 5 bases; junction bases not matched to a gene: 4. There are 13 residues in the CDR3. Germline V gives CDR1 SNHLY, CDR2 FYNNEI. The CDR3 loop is CASSGLAVETQYF. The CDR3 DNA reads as TGTGCCAGCAGTGGACTAGCAGTCGAGACCCAGTACTTC. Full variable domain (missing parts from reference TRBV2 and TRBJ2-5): EPEVTQTPSHQVTQMGQEVILRCVPISNHLYFYWYRQILGQKVEFLVSFYNNEISEKSEIFDDQFSVERPDGSNFTLKIRSTKLEDSAMYFCASSGLAVETQYFGPGTRLLVL.

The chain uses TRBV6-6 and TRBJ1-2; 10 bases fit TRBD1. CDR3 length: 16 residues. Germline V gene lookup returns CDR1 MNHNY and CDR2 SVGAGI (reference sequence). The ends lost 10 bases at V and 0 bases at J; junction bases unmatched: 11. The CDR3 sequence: CATRIGGQGANYGYTF. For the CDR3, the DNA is TGTGCCACCAGGATTGGTGGACAGGGGGCTAACTATGGCTACACCTTC.

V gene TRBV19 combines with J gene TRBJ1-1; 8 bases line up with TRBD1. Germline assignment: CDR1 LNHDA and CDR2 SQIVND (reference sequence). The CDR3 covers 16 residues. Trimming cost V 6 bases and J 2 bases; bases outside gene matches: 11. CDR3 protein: CASRRTGPDSNTEAFF. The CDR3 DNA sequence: TGTGCCAGTAGGAGGACAGGGCCGGATTCAAACACTGAAGCTTTCTTT.

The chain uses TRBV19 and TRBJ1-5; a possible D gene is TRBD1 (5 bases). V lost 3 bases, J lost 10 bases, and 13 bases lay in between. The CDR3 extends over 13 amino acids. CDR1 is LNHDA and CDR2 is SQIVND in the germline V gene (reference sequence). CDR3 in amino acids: CASSMGQFLPQHF. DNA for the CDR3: TGTGCCAGTAGTATGGGGCAGTTTTTACCCCAGCATTTT.

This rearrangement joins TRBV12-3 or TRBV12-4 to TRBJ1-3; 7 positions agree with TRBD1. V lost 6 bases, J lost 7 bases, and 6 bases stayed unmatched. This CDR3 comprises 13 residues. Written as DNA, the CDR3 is TGTGCCAGCAGCGACAGGGTTGGGAACACCATATATTTT. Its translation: CASSDRVGNTIYF.